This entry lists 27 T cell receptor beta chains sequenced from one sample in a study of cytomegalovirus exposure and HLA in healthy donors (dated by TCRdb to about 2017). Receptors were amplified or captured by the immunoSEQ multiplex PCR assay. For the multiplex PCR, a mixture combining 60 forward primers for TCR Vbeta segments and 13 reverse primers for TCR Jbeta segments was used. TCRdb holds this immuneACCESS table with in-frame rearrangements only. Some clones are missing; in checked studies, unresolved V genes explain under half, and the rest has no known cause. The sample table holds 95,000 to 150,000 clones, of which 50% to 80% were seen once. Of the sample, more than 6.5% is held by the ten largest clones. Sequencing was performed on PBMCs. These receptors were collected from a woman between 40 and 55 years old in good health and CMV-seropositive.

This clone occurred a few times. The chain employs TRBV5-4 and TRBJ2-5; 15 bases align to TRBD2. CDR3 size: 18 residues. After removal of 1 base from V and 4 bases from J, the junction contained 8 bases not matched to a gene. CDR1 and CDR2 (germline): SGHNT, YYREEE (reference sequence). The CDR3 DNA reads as TGTGCCAGCAGCTTGTCTGGGACTAGCGGGAGGAGCGCAGAGACCCAGTACTTC. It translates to CASSLSGTSGRSAETQYF.

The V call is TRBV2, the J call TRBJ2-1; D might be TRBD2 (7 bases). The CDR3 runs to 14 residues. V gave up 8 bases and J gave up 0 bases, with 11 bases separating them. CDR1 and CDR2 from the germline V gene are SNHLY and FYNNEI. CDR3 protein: CASLRGASYNEQFF. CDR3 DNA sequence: TGTGCCAGCCTCCGGGGGGCCTCCTACAATGAGCAGTTCTTC.

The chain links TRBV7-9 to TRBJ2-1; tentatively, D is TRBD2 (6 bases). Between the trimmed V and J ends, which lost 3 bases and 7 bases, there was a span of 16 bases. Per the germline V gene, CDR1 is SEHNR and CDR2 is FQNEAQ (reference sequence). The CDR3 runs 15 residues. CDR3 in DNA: TGTGCCAGCAGCTTTCTAGCGATCTTAGGGAATGAGCAGTTCTTC. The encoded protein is CASSFLAILGNEQFF.

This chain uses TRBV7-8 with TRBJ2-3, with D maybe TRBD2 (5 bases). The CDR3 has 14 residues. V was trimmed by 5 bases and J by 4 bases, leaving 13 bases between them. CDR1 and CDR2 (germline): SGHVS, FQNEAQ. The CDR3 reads CASSRGRTADTQYF. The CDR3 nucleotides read TGTGCCAGCAGCCGGGGTAGGACTGCAGATACGCAGTATTTT.

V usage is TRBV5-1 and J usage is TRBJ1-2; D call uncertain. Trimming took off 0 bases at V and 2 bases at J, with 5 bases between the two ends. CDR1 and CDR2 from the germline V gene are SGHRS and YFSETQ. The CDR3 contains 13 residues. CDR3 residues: CASSLARNYGYTF. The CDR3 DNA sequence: TGCGCCAGCAGCTTGGCTCGGAACTATGGCTACACCTTC. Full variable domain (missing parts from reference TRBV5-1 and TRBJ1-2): KAGVTQTPRYLIKTRGQQVTLSCSPISGHRSVSWYQQTPGQGLQFLFEYFSETQRNKGNFPGRFSGRQFSNSRSEMNVSTLELGDSALYLCASSLARNYGYTFGSGTRLTVV.

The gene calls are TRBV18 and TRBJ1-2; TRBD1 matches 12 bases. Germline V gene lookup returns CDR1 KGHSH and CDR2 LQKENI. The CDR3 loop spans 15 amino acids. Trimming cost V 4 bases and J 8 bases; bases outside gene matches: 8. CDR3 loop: CASSRLGQGAEGYTF. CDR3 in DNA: TGTGCCAGCTCACGACTGGGACAGGGGGCCGAAGGCTACACCTTC.

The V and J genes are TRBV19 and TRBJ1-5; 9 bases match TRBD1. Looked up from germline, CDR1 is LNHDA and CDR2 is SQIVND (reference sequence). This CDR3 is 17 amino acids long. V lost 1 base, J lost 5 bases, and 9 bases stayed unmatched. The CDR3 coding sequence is TGTGCCAGTAGTATAGCCCCAGACAGGGGGACCCATCAGCCCCAGCATTTT. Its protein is CASSIAPDRGTHQPQHF.

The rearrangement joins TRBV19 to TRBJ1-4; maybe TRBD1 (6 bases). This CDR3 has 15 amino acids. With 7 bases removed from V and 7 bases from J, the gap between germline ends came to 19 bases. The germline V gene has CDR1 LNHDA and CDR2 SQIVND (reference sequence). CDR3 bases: TGTGCCAGTAATTCTTTGCAGGGGTCCTTTGAAAAACTGTTTTTT. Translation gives CASNSLQGSFEKLFF.

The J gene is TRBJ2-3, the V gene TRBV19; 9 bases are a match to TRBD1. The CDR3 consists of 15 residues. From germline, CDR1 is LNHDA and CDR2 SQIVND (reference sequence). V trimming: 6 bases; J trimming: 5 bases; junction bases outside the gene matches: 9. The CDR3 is CASRTTGTGKDTQYF. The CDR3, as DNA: TGTGCCAGTAGGACAACCGGGACAGGGAAAGATACGCAGTATTTT.

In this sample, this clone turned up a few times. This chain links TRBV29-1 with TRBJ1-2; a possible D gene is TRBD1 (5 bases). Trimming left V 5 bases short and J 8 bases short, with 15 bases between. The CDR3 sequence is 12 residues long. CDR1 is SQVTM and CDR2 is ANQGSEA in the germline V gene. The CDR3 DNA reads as TGCAGCGTTTGGGGGGGAACGTCCGGCTACACCTTC. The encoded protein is CSVWGGTSGYTF.

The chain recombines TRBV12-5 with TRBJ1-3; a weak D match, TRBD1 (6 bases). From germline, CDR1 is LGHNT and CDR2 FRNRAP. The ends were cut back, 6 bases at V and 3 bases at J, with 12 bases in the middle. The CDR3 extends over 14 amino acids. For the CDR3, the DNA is TGTGCTAGTGGCCGGGACACGGATGGAAACACCATATATTTT. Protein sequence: CASGRDTDGNTIYF.

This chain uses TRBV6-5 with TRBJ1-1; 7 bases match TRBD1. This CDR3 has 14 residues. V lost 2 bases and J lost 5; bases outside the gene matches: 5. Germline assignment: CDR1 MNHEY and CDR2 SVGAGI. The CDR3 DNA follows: TGTGCCAGCAGTTACACGGGACAGCAAACTGAAGCTTTCTTT. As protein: CASSYTGQQTEAFF.

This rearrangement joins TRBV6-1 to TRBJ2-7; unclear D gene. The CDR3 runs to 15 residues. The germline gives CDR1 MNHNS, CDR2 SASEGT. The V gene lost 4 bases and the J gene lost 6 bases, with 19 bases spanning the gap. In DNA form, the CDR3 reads TGTGCCAGCAGTGGCCTATCGGGTCCTACCTCCGAGCAGTACTTC. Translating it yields CASSGLSGPTSEQYF.

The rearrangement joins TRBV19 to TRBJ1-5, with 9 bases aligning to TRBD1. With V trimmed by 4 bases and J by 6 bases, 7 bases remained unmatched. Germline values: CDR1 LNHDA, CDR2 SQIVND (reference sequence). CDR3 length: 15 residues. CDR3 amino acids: CASSTEQGAGQPQHF. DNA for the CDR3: TGTGCCAGTAGTACAGAACAGGGGGCTGGTCAGCCCCAGCATTTT.

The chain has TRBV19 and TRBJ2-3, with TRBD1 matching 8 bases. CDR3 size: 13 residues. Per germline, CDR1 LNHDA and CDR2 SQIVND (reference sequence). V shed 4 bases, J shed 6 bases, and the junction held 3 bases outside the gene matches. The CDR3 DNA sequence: TGTGCCAGTAGTAGGACAGGGACGGATACGCAGTATTTT. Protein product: CASSRTGTDTQYF.

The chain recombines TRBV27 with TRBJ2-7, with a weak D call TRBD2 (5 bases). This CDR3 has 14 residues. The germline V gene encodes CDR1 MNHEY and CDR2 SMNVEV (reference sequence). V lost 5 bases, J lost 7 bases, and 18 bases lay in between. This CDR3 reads CASSEGLITSEQYF. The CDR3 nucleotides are TGTGCCAGCAGTGAAGGACTTATTACGTCTGAGCAGTACTTC.

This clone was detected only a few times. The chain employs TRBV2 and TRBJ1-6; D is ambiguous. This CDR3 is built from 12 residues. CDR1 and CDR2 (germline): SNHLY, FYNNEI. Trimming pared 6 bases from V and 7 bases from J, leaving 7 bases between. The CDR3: CASRNSNSPLHF. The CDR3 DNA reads TGTGCCAGCAGGAACTCGAATTCACCCCTCCACTTT.

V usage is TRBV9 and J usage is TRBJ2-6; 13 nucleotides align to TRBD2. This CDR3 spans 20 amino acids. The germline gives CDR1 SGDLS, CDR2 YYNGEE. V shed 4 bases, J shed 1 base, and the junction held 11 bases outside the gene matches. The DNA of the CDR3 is TGTGCCAGCAGCTTTACCGGGACTAGCGGGATAGGTTCTGGGGCCAACGTCCTGACTTTC. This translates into CASSFTGTSGIGSGANVLTF.

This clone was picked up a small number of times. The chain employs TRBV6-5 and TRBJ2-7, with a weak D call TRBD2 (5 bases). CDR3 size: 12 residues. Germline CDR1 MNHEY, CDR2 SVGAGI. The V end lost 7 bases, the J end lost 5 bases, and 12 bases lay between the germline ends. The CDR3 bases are TGTGCCAGCAAGTCGACTAAGGACGAGCAGTACTTC. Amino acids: CASKSTKDEQYF.

CDR3 nucleotides: TGTGCCCTAGGGCGTACAGGGGGGGGCGTTGTGTCCGGGGAGCTGTTTTTT. Translated, it gives CALGRTGGGVVSGELFF. The chain is built from TRBV5-4 and TRBJ2-2, with a weak D call TRBD1 (8 bases). Trimming stripped 10 bases from V and 6 bases from J, with 28 bases between. Germline V gives CDR1 SGHNT, CDR2 YYREEE (reference sequence). The CDR3 spans 17 residues.

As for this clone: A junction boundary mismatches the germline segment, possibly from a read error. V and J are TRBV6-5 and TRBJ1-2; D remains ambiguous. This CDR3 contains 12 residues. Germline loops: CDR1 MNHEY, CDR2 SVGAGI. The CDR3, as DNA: TGTGCCAGCAGTCCGGGGTATCACGGCTACCCCTTC. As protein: CASSPGYHGYPF.

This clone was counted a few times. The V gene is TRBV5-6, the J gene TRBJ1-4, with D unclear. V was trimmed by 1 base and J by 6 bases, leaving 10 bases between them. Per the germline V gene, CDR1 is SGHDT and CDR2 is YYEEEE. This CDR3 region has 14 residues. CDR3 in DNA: TGTGCCAGCAGCTTGCTTCACACCCATGAAAAACTGTTTTTT. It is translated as CASSLLHTHEKLFF.

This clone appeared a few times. The DNA for the CDR3 is TGCAGCGTTGAGCTGGGCACGAACACTGAAGCTTTCTTT. Protein product: CSVELGTNTEAFF. This chain joins TRBV29-1 and TRBJ1-1; D uncertain. CDR3 size: 13 residues. The germline V and J ends were trimmed by 3 bases and 1 base, with 9 bases remaining between them. Germline-derived CDR1 and CDR2 are SQVTM and ANQGSEA.

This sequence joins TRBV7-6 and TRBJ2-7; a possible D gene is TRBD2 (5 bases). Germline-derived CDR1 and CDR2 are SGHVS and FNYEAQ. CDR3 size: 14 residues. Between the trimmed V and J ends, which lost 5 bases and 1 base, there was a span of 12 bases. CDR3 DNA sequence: TGTGCCAGCAGCGTTGGACTCTTATCCTACGAGCAGTACTTC. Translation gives CASSVGLLSYEQYF.

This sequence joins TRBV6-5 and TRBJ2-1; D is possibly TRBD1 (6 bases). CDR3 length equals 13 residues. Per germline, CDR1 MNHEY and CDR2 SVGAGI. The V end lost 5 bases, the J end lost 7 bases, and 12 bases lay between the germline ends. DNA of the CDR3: TGTGCCAGCAGTGTTTCAGGGGAGAATGAGCAGTTCTTC. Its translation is CASSVSGENEQFF.

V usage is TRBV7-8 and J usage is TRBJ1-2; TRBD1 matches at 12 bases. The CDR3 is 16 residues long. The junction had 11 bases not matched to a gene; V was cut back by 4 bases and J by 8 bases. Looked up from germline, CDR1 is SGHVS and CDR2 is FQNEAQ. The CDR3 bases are TGTGCCAGCAGCTCCGGAGGGGGTGGGACAGGGGGCGGCTACACCTTC. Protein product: CASSSGGGGTGGGYTF.

CDR3 DNA sequence: TGTGCCAGCAGCGTAGTCGGTAGCGGGGAGATCAATGAGCAGTTCTTC. Encoded protein: CASSVVGSGEINEQFF. V usage is TRBV9 and J usage is TRBJ2-1; 8 nucleotides align to TRBD2. With V trimmed by 0 bases and J by 6 bases, 8 bases remained unmatched. The CDR3 has 16 amino acids. Germline CDR1 is SGDLS and CDR2 is YYNGEE.